The clone carrying this T cell receptor (beta chain) was recorded once. These data are taken from a study of blood T cell repertoires in COVID-19. Study at large: Material from acute and convalescent COVID-19 was sourced from the United States, Italy and Spain. PBMCs, B-cell-depleted T cells, or T cells were the source of the cDNA or gDNA that made up the material.

V trimming: 0 bases; J trimming: 4 bases; junction bases outside the gene matches: 6. The CDR3 spans 15 residues. Germline CDR1 SGHRS, CDR2 YFSETQ. Authors' methods: Reference gene primer amplification gave nucleated cell count estimates. Clones were sequenced by immunoSEQ multiplex PCR, and TCRdb holds only the in-frame ones, with some missing. V and J calls plus clone size are reproduced from that table; the DNA served to infer D and trimming. The data contain about 36,000 clones, around four fifths of them singletons. The TCR comes from a human donor in a cohort sampled during active COVID-19. The V gene is TRBV5-1, the J gene TRBJ2-7, with 8 bases matching TRBD2. Sequences were obtained from peripheral blood. The CDR3 region is CASSLAPGGHYEQYF. In DNA, the CDR3 is TGCGCCAGCAGCTTGGCCCCGGGGGGGCATTACGAGCAGTACTTC.